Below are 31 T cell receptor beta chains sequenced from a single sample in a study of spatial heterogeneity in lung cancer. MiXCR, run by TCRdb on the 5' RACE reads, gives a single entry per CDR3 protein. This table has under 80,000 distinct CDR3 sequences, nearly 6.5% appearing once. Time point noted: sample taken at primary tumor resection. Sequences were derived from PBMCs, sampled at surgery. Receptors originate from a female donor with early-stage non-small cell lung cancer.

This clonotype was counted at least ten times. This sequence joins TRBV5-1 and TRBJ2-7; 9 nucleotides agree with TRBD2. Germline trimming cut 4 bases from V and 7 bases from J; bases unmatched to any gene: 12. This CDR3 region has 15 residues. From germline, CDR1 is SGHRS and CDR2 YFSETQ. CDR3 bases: TGCGCCAGCAGCGAATCCGGGACTAGCCCCTGGGAGCAGTACTTC. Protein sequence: CASSESGTSPWEQYF.

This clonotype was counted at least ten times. The CDR3 spells CSARSPAGAYEQYF. CDR3 DNA sequence: TGCAGTGCTAGAAGTCCAGCGGGCGCCTACGAGCAGTACTTC. V is TRBV20-1 and J is TRBJ2-7, with D tentatively TRBD2 (6 bases). The length of the CDR3 is 14 residues. V was clipped by 2 bases and J by 2 bases, with 13 bases between them. Germline-derived CDR1 and CDR2 are DFQATT and SNEGSKA (reference sequence).

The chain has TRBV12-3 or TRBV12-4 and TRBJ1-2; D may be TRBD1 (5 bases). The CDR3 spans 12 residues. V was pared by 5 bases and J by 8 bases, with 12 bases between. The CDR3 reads CASSPGQFGYTF. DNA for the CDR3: TGTGCCAGCAGTCCAGGACAATTCGGCTACACCTTC.

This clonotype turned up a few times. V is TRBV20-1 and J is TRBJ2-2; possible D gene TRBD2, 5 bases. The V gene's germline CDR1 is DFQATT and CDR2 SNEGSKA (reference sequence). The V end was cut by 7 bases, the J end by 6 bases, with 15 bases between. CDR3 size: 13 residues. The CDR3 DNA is TGCAGTGTCGAGGGCTCGTCCGCCGGGGAGCTGTTTTTT. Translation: CSVEGSSAGELFF.

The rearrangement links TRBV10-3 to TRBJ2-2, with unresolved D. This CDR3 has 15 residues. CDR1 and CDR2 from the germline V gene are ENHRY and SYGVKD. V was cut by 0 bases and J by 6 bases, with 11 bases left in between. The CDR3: CAISESIGSPGELFF. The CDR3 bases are TGTGCCATCAGTGAGTCGATTGGTTCGCCCGGGGAGCTGTTTTTT.

The chain's CDR3 is CATSRPSPSGTHEQFF. The CDR3 coding sequence is TGTGCCACCAGCAGACCCTCCCCGAGCGGGACCCATGAGCAGTTCTTC. The chain carries TRBV15 and TRBJ2-1; 7 nucleotides line up with TRBD2. This CDR3 spans 16 amino acids. Looked up from germline, CDR1 is LNHNV and CDR2 is YYDKDF (reference sequence). V lost 2 bases, J lost 8 bases, and 12 bases stayed unmatched. Drawing the rest from reference TRBV15 and TRBJ2-1, the complete variable domain is DAMVIQNPRYQVTQFGKPVTLSCSQTLNHNVMYWYQQKSSQAPKLLFHYYDKDFNNEADTPDNFQSRRPNTSFCFLDIRSPGLGDTAMYLCATSRPSPSGTHEQFFGPGTRLTVL.

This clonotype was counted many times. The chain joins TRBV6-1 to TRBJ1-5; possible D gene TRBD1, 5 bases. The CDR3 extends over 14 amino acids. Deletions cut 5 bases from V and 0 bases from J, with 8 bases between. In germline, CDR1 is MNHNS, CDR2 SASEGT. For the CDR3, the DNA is TGTGCCAGCAGTAGGGGAAATAGCAATCAGCCCCAGCATTTT. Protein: CASSRGNSNQPQHF.

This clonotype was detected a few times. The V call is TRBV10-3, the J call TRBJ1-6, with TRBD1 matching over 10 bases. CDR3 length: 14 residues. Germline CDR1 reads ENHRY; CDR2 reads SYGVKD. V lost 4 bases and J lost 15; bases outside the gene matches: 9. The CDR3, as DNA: TGTGCCATCAGTGTGGGGACAGGGGTCCAGGTCCTCCACTTT. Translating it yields CAISVGTGVQVLHF.

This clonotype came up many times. The CDR3 DNA sequence: TGCAGTGCTCCCGGGACAGGGGGCGTCTCGAACACTGAAGCTTTCTTT. It is translated as CSAPGTGGVSNTEAFF. The rearrangement joins TRBV20-1 to TRBJ1-1; 12 bases line up with TRBD1. CDR1 is DFQATT and CDR2 is SNEGSKA in the germline V gene (reference sequence). The CDR3 runs to 16 residues. Unmatched junction bases numbered 8, after V lost 5 bases and J lost 1 base.

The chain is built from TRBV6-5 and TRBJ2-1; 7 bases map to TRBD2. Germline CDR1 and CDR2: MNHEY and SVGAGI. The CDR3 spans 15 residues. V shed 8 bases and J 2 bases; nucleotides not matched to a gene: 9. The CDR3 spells CASRRGVLAYNEQFF. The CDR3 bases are TGTGCCAGCCGTCGGGGGGTCTTAGCCTACAATGAGCAGTTCTTC.

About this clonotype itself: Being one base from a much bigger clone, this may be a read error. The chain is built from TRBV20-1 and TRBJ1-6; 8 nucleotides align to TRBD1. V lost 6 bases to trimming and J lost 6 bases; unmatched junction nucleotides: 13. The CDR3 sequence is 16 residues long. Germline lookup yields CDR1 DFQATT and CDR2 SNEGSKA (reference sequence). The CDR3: CSASRDRSRFNSPLHF. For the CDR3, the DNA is TGCAGTGCCTCCAGGGACAGGTCCAGATTTAATTCACCCCTCCACTTT.

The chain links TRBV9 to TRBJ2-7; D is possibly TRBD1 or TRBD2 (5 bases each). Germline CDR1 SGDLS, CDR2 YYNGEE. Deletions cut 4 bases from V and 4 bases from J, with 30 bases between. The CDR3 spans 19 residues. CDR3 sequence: CASSPRQRTGAASPYEQYV. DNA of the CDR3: TGTGCCAGCAGCCCGAGACAGAGGACCGGGGCGGCGTCCCCTTACGAGCAGTACGTC.

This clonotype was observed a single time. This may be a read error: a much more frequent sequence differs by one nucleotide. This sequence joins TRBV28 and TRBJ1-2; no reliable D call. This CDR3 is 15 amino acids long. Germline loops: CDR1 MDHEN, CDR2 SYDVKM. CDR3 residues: CASSPGSFGSYDYTF. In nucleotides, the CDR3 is TGTGCCAGCAGTCCGGGTAGTTTTGGTAGCTATGACTACACCTTC.

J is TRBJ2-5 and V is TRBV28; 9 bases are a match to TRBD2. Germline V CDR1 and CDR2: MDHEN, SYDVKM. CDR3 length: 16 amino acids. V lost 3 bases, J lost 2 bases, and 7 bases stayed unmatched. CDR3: CASSFGGGVVQETQYF. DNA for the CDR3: TGTGCCAGCAGTTTTGGCGGGGGGGTAGTTCAAGAGACCCAGTACTTC.

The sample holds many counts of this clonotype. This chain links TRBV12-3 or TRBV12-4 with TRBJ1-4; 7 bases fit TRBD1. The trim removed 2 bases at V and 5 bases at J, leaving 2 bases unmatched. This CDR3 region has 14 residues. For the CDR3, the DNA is TGTGCCAGCAGTTTAAACAGGGGAAATGAAAAACTGTTTTTT. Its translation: CASSLNRGNEKLFF.

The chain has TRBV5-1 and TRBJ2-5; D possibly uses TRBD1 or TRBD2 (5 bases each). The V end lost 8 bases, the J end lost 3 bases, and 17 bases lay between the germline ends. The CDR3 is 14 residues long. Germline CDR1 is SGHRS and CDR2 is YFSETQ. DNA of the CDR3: TGCGCCAGTTCCATTGCCGGGACCGAAGAGACCCAGTACTTC. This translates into CASSIAGTEETQYF.

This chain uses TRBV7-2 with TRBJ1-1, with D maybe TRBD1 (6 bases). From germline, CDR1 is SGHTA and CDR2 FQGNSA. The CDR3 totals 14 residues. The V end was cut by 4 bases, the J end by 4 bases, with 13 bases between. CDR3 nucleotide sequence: TGTGCCAGCAGCTACACGACAGGCCCCACTGAAGCTTTCTTT. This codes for CASSYTTGPTEAFF.

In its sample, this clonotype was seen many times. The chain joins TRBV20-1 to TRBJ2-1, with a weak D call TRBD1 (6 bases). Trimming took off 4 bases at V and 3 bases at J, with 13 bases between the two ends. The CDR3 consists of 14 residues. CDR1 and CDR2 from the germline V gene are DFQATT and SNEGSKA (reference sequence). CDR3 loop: CSAILGADYNEQFF. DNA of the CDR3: TGCAGTGCTATCCTGGGGGCAGACTACAATGAGCAGTTCTTC.

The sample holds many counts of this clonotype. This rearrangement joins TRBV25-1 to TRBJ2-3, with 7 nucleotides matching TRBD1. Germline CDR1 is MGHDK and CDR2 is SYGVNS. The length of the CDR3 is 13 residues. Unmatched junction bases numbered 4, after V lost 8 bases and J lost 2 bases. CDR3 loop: CASQGDVTDTQYF. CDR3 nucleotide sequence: TGTGCCAGCCAGGGGGATGTCACAGATACGCAGTATTTT.

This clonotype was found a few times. CDR3 sequence: CSARVPGAGTGQETQYF. Written as DNA, the CDR3 is TGCAGTGCTAGAGTCCCCGGGGCCGGGACAGGTCAAGAGACCCAGTACTTC. J is TRBJ2-5 and V is TRBV20-1, with 8 bases that match TRBD1. Per germline, CDR1 DFQATT and CDR2 SNEGSKA (reference sequence). CDR3 length: 17 residues. V trimming: 1 base; J trimming: 2 bases; junction bases outside the gene matches: 12.

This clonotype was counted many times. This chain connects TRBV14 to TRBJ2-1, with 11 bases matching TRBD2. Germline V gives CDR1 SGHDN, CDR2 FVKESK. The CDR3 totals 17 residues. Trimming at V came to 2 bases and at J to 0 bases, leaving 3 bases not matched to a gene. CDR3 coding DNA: TGTGCCAGCAGCCAAACGACTAGCGGGATCTCCTACAATGAGCAGTTCTTC. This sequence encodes CASSQTTSGISYNEQFF.

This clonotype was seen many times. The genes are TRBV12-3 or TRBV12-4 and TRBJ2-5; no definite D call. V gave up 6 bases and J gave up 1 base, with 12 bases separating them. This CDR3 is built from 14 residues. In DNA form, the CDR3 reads TGTGCCAGCAGCCGAACAGAAGGCCAAGAGACCCAGTACTTC. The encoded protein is CASSRTEGQETQYF.

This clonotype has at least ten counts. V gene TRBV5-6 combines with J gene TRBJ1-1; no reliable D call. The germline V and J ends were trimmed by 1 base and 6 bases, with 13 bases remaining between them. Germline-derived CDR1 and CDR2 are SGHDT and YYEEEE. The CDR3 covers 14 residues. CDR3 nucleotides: TGTGCCAGCAGCTTGATGAAGGGAGGGCCTGAAGCTTTCTTT. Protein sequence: CASSLMKGGPEAFF.

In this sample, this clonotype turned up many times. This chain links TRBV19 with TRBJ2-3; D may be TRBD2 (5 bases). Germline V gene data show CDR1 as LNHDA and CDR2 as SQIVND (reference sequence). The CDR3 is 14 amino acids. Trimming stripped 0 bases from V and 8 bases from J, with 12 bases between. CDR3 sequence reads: CASSIDRRRGTQYF. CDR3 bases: TGTGCCAGTAGTATAGATCGGAGGAGAGGTACGCAGTATTTT.

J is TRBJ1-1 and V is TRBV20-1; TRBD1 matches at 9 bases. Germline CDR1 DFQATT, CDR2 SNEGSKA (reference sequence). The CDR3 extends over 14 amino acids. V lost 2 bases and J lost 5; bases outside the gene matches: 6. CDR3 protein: CSARTGGWVTEAFF. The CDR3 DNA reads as TGCAGTGCTAGAACAGGGGGCTGGGTGACTGAAGCTTTCTTT.

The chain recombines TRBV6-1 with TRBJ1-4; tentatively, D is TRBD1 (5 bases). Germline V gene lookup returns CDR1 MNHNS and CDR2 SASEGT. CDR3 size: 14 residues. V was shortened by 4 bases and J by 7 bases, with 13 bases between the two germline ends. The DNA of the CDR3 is TGTGCCAGCAGTGCGGGACCCGCGACTGAAAAACTGTTTTTT. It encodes CASSAGPATEKLFF.

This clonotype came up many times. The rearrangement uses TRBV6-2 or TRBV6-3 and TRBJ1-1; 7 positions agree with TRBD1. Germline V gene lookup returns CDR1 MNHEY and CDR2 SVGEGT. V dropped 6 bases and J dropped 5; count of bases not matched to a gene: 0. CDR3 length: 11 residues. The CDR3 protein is CASRDRTEAFF. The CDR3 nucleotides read TGTGCCAGCAGGGACAGGACTGAAGCTTTCTTT.

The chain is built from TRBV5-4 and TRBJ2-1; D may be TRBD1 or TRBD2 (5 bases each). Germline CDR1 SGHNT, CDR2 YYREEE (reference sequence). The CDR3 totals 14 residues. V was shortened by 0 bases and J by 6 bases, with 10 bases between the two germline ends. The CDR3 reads CASSLGGILNEQFF. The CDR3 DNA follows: TGTGCCAGCAGCTTGGGGGGGATCCTCAATGAGCAGTTCTTC.

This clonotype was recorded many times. This chain's CDR3 is CASSDPSGNTIYF. Here the CDR3 DNA reads TGCGCCAGCTCGGACCCCTCTGGAAACACCATATATTTT. The rearrangement uses TRBV5-1 and TRBJ1-3; no clear D. V gave up 7 bases and J gave up 0 bases, with 8 bases separating them. The germline V gene encodes CDR1 SGHRS and CDR2 YFSETQ. This CDR3 has 13 amino acids.

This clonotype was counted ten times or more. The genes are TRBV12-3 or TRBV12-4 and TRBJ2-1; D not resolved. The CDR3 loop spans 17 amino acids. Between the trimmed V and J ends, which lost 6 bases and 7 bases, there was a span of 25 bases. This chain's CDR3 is CASSGRAGRAIPNEQFF. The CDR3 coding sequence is TGTGCCAGCAGCGGCCGGGCAGGCCGGGCCATTCCTAATGAGCAGTTCTTC.

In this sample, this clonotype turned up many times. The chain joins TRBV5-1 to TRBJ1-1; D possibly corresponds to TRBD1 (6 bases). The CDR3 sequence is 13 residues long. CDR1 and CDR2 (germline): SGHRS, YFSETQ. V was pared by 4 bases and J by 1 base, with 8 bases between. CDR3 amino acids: CASSRGANTEAFF. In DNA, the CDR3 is TGCGCCAGCAGCAGGGGGGCGAACACTGAAGCTTTCTTT.